These 2 T cell receptor beta chains share one sample of origin, sequenced in a study of T cells in Graves' hyperthyroidism and ophthalmopathy. RNA transcripts yielded amplified TCR beta CDR3 regions. First-round RT-PCR of the TCR CDR3 relied on the HTBI primer set. MiXCR, applied by TCRdb to the multiplex PCR reads, yields one record per CDR3 protein. This sample has hundreds of thousands of distinct CDR3 sequences, with over 35% found just once. Sequences were obtained from blood. The origin of the receptors is a young man with Graves' hyperthyroidism.

Many counts were recorded for this clonotype. V and J are TRBV7-8 and TRBJ2-7, with D tentatively TRBD1 or TRBD2 (5 bases each). V was shortened by 1 base and J by 2 bases, with 12 bases between the two germline ends. Germline values: CDR1 SGHVS, CDR2 FQNEAQ. This CDR3 contains 15 residues. The CDR3 loop is CASSLVRGTTYEQYF. The CDR3 nucleotides are TGTGCCAGCAGCTTAGTGAGAGGGACCACCTACGAGCAGTACTTC.

This clonotype was counted ten times or more. The chain recombines TRBV10-3 with TRBJ1-1; D perhaps matches TRBD1 (5 bases). This CDR3 is built from 14 residues. The germline V gene has CDR1 ENHRY and CDR2 SYGVKD. V gave up 2 bases and J gave up 1 base, with 8 bases separating them. CDR3 residues: CAISETGGNTEAFF. The CDR3 bases are TGTGCCATCAGTGAGACCGGGGGGAACACTGAAGCTTTCTTT.